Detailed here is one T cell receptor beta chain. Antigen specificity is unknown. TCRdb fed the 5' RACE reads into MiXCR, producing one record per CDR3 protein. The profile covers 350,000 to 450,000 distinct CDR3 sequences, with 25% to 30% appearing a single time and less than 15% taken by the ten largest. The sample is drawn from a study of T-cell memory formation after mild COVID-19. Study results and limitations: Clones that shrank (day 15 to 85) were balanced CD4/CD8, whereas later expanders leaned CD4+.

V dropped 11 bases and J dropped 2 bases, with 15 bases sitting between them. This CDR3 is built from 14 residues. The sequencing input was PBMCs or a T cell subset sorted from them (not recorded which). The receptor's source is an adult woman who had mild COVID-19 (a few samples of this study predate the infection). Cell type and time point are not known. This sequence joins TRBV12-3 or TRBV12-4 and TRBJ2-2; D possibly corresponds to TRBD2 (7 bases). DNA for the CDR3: TGTGCCCTTAAGGGGGGGGTAAACACCGGGGAGCTGTTTTTT. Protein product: CALKGGVNTGELFF.